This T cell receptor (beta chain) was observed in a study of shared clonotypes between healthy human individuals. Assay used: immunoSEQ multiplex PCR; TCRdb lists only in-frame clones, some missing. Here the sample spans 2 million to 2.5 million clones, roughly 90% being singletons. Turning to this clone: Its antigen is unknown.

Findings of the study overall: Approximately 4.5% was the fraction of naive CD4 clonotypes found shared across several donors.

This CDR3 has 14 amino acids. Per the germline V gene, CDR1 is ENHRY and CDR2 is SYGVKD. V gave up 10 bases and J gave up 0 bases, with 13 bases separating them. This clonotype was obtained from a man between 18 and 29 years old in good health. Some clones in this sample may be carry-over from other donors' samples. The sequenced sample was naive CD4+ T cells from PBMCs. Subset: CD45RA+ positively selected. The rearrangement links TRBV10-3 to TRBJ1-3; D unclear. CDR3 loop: CATRSGTSGNTIYF. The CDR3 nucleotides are TGTGCCACCAGGTCGGGCACCTCTGGAAACACCATATATTTT.